This T cell receptor (beta chain) comes out of a study of shared clonotypes between healthy human individuals. Background on the study: Donor ages ranged 18 to 49 years: two women, a few men.

This CDR3 has 18 amino acids. V was shortened by 0 bases and J by 2 bases, with 14 bases between the two germline ends. Germline lookup yields CDR1 KGHSH and CDR2 LQKENI. Study results and limitations: It was observed that approximately 5% of naive CD4 clonotypes were shared across a handful of donors.

Only in-frame clones appear in the TCRdb table, and some are missing; sequencing was by immunoSEQ multiplex PCR. The sample lists nearly 1 million clones; about 80% were seen once. On this clone itself: What it binds is not known.

The chain recombines TRBV18 with TRBJ2-6; D may be TRBD1 (6 bases). The clonotype comes from a man younger than 35 in good health. Material: memory CD4+ T cells sorted from blood. The subset denotes: CD45RA-negative fraction. In DNA, the CDR3 is TGTGCCAGCTCACCACCGGACAGCACCAACCCTGGGGCCAACGTCCTGACTTTC. Translation: CASSPPDSTNPGANVLTF. The variable domain in full, completed from reference TRBV18 and TRBJ2-6, reads NAGVMQNPRHLVRRRGQEARLRCSPMKGHSHVYWYRQLPEEGLKFMVYLQKENIIDESGMPKERFSAEFPKEGPSILRIQQVVRGDSAAYFCASSPPDSTNPGANVLTFGAGSRLTVL.